This TCR beta chain came from a study of Ad26.COV2.S vaccination and SARS-CoV-2 variants. V lost 6 bases to trimming and J lost 3 bases; unmatched junction nucleotides: 7. Germline CDR1 LNHDA, CDR2 SQIVND (reference sequence). The CDR3 consists of 16 residues. The treatment: over 15 received Ad26.COV2.S at low or high dose, single or two shots; about 5 received placebo; per-sample allocation not given. Specimen acquisition occurred on day 63 following the initial vaccine or placebo injection. Assay used: immunoSEQ multiplex PCR; TCRdb lists only in-frame clones, some missing. Counted here are 200,000 to 250,000 clones, approximately 87% occurring once; the ten biggest clones make up around 11%.

The sample was peripheral blood, taken in a trial of Ad26.COV2.S vaccine versus placebo. The origin of this receptor is a person between 18 and 60 years old who received the Ad26.COV2.S COVID-19 vaccine or a placebo. The V call is TRBV19, the J call TRBJ2-7, with 14 positions matching TRBD2. This chain's CDR3 is CASSLSGLAGGYEQYF. The CDR3 DNA sequence: TGTGCCAGTAGCCTAAGTGGACTAGCGGGGGGCTACGAGCAGTACTTC.